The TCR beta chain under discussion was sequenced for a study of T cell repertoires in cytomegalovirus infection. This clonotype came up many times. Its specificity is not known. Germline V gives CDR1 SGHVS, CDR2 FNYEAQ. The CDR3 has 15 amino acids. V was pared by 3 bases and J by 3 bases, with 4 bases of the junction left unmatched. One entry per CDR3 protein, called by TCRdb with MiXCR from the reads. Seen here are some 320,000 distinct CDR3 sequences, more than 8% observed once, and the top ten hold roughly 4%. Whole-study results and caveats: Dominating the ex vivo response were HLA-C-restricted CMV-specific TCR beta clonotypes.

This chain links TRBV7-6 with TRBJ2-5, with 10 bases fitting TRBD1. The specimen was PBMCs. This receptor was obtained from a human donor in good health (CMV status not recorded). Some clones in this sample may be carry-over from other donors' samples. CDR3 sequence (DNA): TGTGCCAGCAGCTTTGGACAGGGGGGGAAAGAGACCCAGTACTTC. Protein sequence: CASSFGQGGKETQYF.